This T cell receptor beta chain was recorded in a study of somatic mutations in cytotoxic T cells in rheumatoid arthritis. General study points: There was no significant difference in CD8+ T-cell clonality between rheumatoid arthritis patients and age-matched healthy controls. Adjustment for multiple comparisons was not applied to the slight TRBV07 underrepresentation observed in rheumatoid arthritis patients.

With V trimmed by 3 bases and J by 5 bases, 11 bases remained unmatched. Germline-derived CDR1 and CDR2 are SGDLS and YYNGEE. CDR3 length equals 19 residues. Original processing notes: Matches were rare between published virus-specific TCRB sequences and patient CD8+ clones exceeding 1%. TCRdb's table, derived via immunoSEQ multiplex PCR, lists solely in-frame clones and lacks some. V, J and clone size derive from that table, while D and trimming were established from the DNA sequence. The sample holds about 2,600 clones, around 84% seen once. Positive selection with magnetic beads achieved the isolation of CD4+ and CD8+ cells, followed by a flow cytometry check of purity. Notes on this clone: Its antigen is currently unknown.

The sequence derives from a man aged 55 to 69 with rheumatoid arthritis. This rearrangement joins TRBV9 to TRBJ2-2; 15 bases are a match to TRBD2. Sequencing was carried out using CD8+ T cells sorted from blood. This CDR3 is CASSGASGTSGRTTGELFF. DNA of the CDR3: TGTGCCAGCAGCGGGGCCTCAGGGACTAGCGGGAGGACGACCGGGGAGCTGTTTTTT.